The 11 T cell receptor beta chains given below trace back to one sample, sequenced in a study of OX40 agonist ivuxolimab in advanced cancers. Sequenced by immunoSEQ multiplex PCR; TCRdb stores in-frame clones only, minus some. The data show around 140,000 clones, with about nine tenths seen just once and around 1% held by the top ten. The sequences come from CD4+ or CD8+ T cells sorted from blood, collected in a trial of the OX40 agonist ivuxolimab. The receptor set was obtained from an adult with an advanced solid tumor such as melanoma, head and neck, liver or kidney cancer.

The chain joins TRBV5-1 to TRBJ2-2; perhaps TRBD2 as D (6 bases). CDR1 is SGHRS and CDR2 is YFSETQ in the germline V gene. V was cut by 6 bases and J by 3 bases, with 12 bases left in between. This CDR3 comprises 14 residues. CDR3 protein: CASTSGEYTGELFF. In DNA, the CDR3 is TGCGCCAGCACCTCGGGAGAGTACACCGGGGAGCTGTTTTTT.

The chain has TRBV6-6 and TRBJ2-1; 7 bases are shared with TRBD2. After removal of 2 bases from V and 6 bases from J, the junction contained 7 bases not matched to a gene. CDR1 and CDR2 (germline): MNHNY, SVGAGI (reference sequence). The CDR3 has 15 residues. The CDR3 sequence: CASSYESGMVNEQFF. The DNA for the CDR3 is TGTGCCAGCAGTTACGAGAGCGGGATGGTCAATGAGCAGTTCTTC.

J is TRBJ2-3 and V is TRBV5-1, with a weak D call TRBD2 (7 bases). Germline values: CDR1 SGHRS, CDR2 YFSETQ. Trimming took off 3 bases at V and 2 bases at J, with 25 bases between the two ends. The CDR3 contains 19 residues. As DNA, the CDR3 is TGCGCCAGCAGCTCACCGACAGGAGCGGCGGGGGACTTCACAGATACGCAGTATTTT. Translation: CASSSPTGAAGDFTDTQYF.

This chain connects TRBV7-2 to TRBJ1-2; no firm D call. V was shortened by 1 base and J by 4 bases, with 7 bases between the two germline ends. CDR3 length: 13 amino acids. Germline V gene lookup returns CDR1 SGHTA and CDR2 FQGNSA. CDR3 sequence: CASSLEGRYGYTF. The CDR3 DNA sequence: TGTGCCAGCAGCTTAGAGGGTCGCTATGGCTACACCTTC. Full variable domain (rest looked up from reference TRBV7-2 and TRBJ1-2): GAGVSQSPSNKVTEKGKDVELRCDPISGHTALYWYRQSLGQGLEFLIYFQGNSAPDKSGLPSDRFSAERTGGSVSTLTIQRTQQEDSAVYLCASSLEGRYGYTFGSGTRLTVV.

The V call is TRBV9, the J call TRBJ1-2; 7 bases map to TRBD1. This CDR3 spans 14 amino acids. V was pared by 3 bases and J by 5 bases, with 7 bases of the junction left unmatched. Germline V CDR1 and CDR2: SGDLS, YYNGEE. This chain's CDR3 is CASSDRRQGYGYTF. DNA of the CDR3: TGTGCCAGCAGCGATCGAAGACAGGGTTATGGCTACACCTTC.

The genes are TRBV28 and TRBJ1-5, with D perhaps TRBD1 (5 bases). This CDR3 region has 13 residues. V gave up 5 bases and J gave up 6 bases, with 11 bases separating them. CDR1 MDHEN and CDR2 SYDVKM come from the germline V gene. CDR3 in DNA: TGTGCCAGCAGTCCAGGGTCGGGTCAGCCCCAGCATTTT. It specifies CASSPGSGQPQHF.

The J gene is TRBJ2-2, the V gene TRBV7-3, with 10 bases fitting TRBD1. Germline assignment: CDR1 SGHTA and CDR2 FQGTGA. The CDR3 totals 16 residues. J gave up 3 bases and V 5 bases, and 6 bases lay outside the gene matches. The CDR3 loop reads CASSTRQGADTGELFF. CDR3 DNA: TGTGCCAGCAGCACCCGACAGGGGGCGGACACCGGGGAGCTGTTTTTT.

The chain employs TRBV18 and TRBJ1-1, with D tentatively TRBD1 (5 bases). Germline CDR1 is KGHSH and CDR2 is LQKENI. The V gene lost 3 bases and the J gene lost 4 bases, with 12 bases spanning the gap. This CDR3 comprises 14 residues. CDR3 sequence reads: CASSPWEGSTEAFF. The DNA of the CDR3 is TGTGCCAGCTCACCGTGGGAGGGGAGCACTGAAGCTTTCTTT.

CDR3 DNA sequence: TGTGCCTGGAGTGTCACGGGGAAAGAGACCCAGTACTTC. Encoded protein: CAWSVTGKETQYF. The chain carries TRBV30 and TRBJ2-5; D may be TRBD2 (5 bases). Looked up from germline, CDR1 is GTSNPN and CDR2 is SVGIG (reference sequence). The CDR3 spans 13 residues. Trimming took off 0 bases at V and 3 bases at J, with 8 bases between the two ends.

The chain combines TRBV19 with TRBJ2-1; 11 bases map to TRBD1. The V and J ends lost 5 bases and 0 bases, in that order; junction bases with no gene match: 3. The CDR3 is 16 residues long. Per germline, CDR1 LNHDA and CDR2 SQIVND (reference sequence). DNA for the CDR3: TGTGCCAGTAGTCCGGGACAGGGGGGCTCCTACAATGAGCAGTTCTTC. Translated, it gives CASSPGQGGSYNEQFF.

The gene calls are TRBV7-9 and TRBJ2-5, with D possibly being TRBD1 (6 bases). The CDR3 is 18 residues long. V dropped 2 bases and J dropped 6 bases, with 25 bases sitting between them. Per the germline V gene, CDR1 is SEHNR and CDR2 is FQNEAQ (reference sequence). DNA for the CDR3: TGTGCCAGCAGCTTAATTATAGGGGGACCCCCACAAGCTCAGACCCAGTACTTC. This gives the protein CASSLIIGGPPQAQTQYF.